The clone carrying this T cell receptor (beta chain) was counted a few times. Its antigen is not known. The CDR3 contains 16 residues. With 2 bases removed from V and 5 bases from J, the gap between germline ends came to 21 bases. Germline assignment: CDR1 GTSNPN and CDR2 SVGIG (reference sequence). The entry originates in a study of T cells after yellow fever vaccination. In TCRdb, the 5' RACE reads were re-called with MiXCR into one record per CDR3 protein. This table holds about 300,000 distinct CDR3 sequences, around 9.3% found once. Overall study findings and caveats: A weaker secondary response peaked on day 5, the primary on day 15.

The source of this sequence is a man between 18 and 29 years old who received the YFV17D yellow fever vaccine. V and J are TRBV30 and TRBJ2-5, with D tentatively TRBD2 (6 bases). The sample in question was CD4+ T cells sorted from PBMCs, obtained 5 days after the yellow fever booster vaccination. CDR3 protein: CAWSTSGTGGMETQYF. In nucleotides, the CDR3 is TGTGCCTGGAGTACATCCGGGACCGGAGGGATGGAGACCCAGTACTTC.